The source of this T cell receptor beta chain is a study of blood T cell repertoires in COVID-19. For the study at large: Samples of COVID-19 (acute and convalescent) were obtained from the United States, Italy and Spain. The cDNA or gDNA used as material had been derived from T cells, B-cell-depleted T cells, or PBMCs.

As originally analysed: How many nucleated cells were present was estimated from reference gene primer amplification. Sequencing was performed with immunoSEQ multiplex PCR; in TCRdb, only in-frame clones are kept and a portion is missing. V and J calls and clone size come straight from that table; D and trimming were deduced from the DNA. Of approximately 250,000 clones listed, about 88% are singletons. During active infection, Seattle patients enrolled and were then monitored through disease. CDR1 WSHSY and CDR2 SAAADI come from the germline V gene. The V and J ends lost 7 bases and 0 bases respectively, with 4 bases between them. This CDR3 is built from 12 residues.

The chain uses TRBV10-2 and TRBJ1-3, with no clear D. The sequence came from a woman aged 60-75 years with COVID-19, enrolled during active disease. The specimen sequenced was peripheral blood. Written as DNA, the CDR3 is TGCGCCAGCACAAACTCTGGAAACACCATATATTTT. Protein: CASTNSGNTIYF.